The 24 T cell receptor beta chains given below trace back to one sample, sequenced in a study of blood T cell repertoires in COVID-19. Sequenced by immunoSEQ multiplex PCR; TCRdb stores in-frame clones only, minus some. The data contain about 250,000 clones, about 85% of them singletons. The sequenced material came from peripheral blood. The receptor source for this set is a woman older than 75 with acute or convalescent COVID-19.

The table lists this clone with a few counts. The V call is TRBV6-5, the J call TRBJ1-2, with 7 nucleotides matching TRBD1. Germline values: CDR1 MNHEY, CDR2 SVGAGI. Unmatched junction bases numbered 13, after V lost 11 bases and J lost 4 bases. The CDR3 is 14 residues long. The CDR3 nucleotides read TGTGCCGAAGCTATGGGGCCAGGGGGCTATGGCTACACCTTC. Translation: CAEAMGPGGYGYTF.

The CDR3 DNA reads as TGTGCCAGCAGATCCACAGGGTCTGGCAACGTCCTGACTTTC. It is translated as CASRSTGSGNVLTF. This chain uses TRBV28 with TRBJ2-6; tentative D call: TRBD1 (6 bases). Deletions cut 6 bases from V and 9 bases from J, with 15 bases between. CDR1 is MDHEN, CDR2 SYDVKM, per germline. This CDR3 is built from 14 residues.

The CDR3 loop reads CAISEVGQGNSPLHF. The CDR3, as DNA: TGTGCCATCAGTGAAGTGGGACAGGGAAATTCACCCCTCCACTTT. The chain links TRBV10-3 to TRBJ1-6; the match to TRBD1 covers 9 bases. This CDR3 contains 15 residues. The V and J ends lost 3 bases and 7 bases, in that order; junction bases with no gene match: 4. CDR1 is ENHRY, CDR2 SYGVKD, per germline.

The chain employs TRBV6-5 and TRBJ2-7; maybe TRBD1 (5 bases). Between the trimmed V and J ends, which lost 3 bases and 1 base, there was a span of 13 bases. Germline lookup yields CDR1 MNHEY and CDR2 SVGAGI. The CDR3 consists of 15 residues. This chain's CDR3 is CASSYSYRLSYEQYF. In DNA form, the CDR3 reads TGTGCCAGCAGTTATTCCTACAGGTTATCCTACGAGCAGTACTTC.

The gene calls are TRBV2 and TRBJ1-1; maybe TRBD1 (6 bases). CDR3 length equals 14 residues. The germline gives CDR1 SNHLY, CDR2 FYNNEI. With 4 bases removed from V and 1 base from J, the gap between germline ends came to 10 bases. The CDR3 here is CASSVQTGNTEAFF. CDR3 nucleotide sequence: TGTGCCAGCAGTGTTCAGACAGGGAACACTGAAGCTTTCTTT.

This chain joins TRBV5-4 and TRBJ1-2; D gene unclear. The V gene's germline CDR1 is SGHNT and CDR2 YYREEE (reference sequence). CDR3 length equals 15 residues. V lost 4 bases to trimming and J lost 4 bases, with 17 bases between them. Written as DNA, the CDR3 is TGTGCCAGCAGCACCGACTCCTCCGCGGGCTATGGCTACACCTTC. It specifies CASSTDSSAGYGYTF.

The rearrangement uses TRBV5-1 and TRBJ1-4, with D possibly matching TRBD1 (5 bases). V dropped 0 bases and J dropped 4 bases, with 7 bases sitting between them. Germline assignment: CDR1 SGHRS and CDR2 YFSETQ. This CDR3 is 14 amino acids long. CDR3 nucleotide sequence: TGCGCCAGCAGCTTGGCAGGGTTTAATGAAAAACTGTTTTTT. Protein sequence: CASSLAGFNEKLFF.

This chain connects TRBV5-4 to TRBJ1-2; D unclear. V lost 4 bases and J lost 4, with 20 bases in between. Germline CDR1 is SGHNT and CDR2 is YYREEE (reference sequence). The length of the CDR3 is 16 residues. CDR3 loop: CASSHERERELYGYTF. The CDR3 DNA follows: TGTGCCAGCAGCCACGAAAGGGAAAGGGAGCTCTATGGCTACACCTTC.

The chain carries TRBV25-1 and TRBJ1-2, with 7 positions matching TRBD1. CDR3 size: 15 residues. J was trimmed by 2 bases and V by 3 bases; bases with no gene match: 6. Germline CDR1 reads MGHDK; CDR2 reads SYGVNS. CDR3 region: CASSEAGQKNYGYTF. In DNA form, the CDR3 reads TGTGCCAGCAGTGAGGCGGGACAGAAGAACTATGGCTACACCTTC.

The genes are TRBV3-1 (or the pseudogene TRBV3-2) and TRBJ1-2; 7 positions agree with TRBD1. This CDR3 contains 16 residues. With 3 bases clipped from V and 2 bases from J, the junction kept 9 bases outside the gene matches. Germline CDR1 reads LGHDT; CDR2 reads YNNKEL (reference sequence). The CDR3 spells CASSQAGQRPNYGYTF. The CDR3 DNA is TGTGCCAGCAGCCAGGCGGGACAGCGTCCCAACTATGGCTACACCTTC.

This chain joins TRBV5-6 and TRBJ1-2, with 12 bases aligning to TRBD1. The CDR3 has 14 amino acids. CDR1 is SGHDT and CDR2 is YYEEEE in the germline V gene. J gave up 4 bases and V 4 bases, and 2 bases lay outside the gene matches. The CDR3 protein is CASSEGQGAYGYTF. CDR3 nucleotide sequence: TGTGCCAGCAGCGAGGGACAGGGGGCCTATGGCTACACCTTC.

Here the CDR3 reads CSTRVAGANVLTF. Here the CDR3 DNA reads TGCAGCACCAGGGTTGCTGGGGCCAACGTCCTGACTTTC. The chain is built from TRBV29-1 and TRBJ2-6; possible D gene TRBD1, 5 bases. The CDR3 covers 13 residues. With 8 bases removed from V and 2 bases from J, the gap between germline ends came to 10 bases. Germline assignment: CDR1 SQVTM and CDR2 ANQGSEA. The variable domain in full, with the rest retrieved from reference TRBV29-1 and TRBJ2-6, is SAVISQKPSRDICQRGTSLTIQCQVDSQVTMMFWYRQQPGQSLTLIATANQGSEATYESGFVIDKFPISRPNLTFSTLTVSNMSPEDSSIYLCSTRVAGANVLTFGAGSRLTVL.

V usage is TRBV24-1 and J usage is TRBJ1-5; D is unresolved. The CDR3 runs to 14 residues. V was trimmed by 0 bases and J by 4 bases, leaving 6 bases between them. CDR1 and CDR2 (germline): KGHDR, SFDVKD. Here the CDR3 reads CATSDLGPNQPQHF. The CDR3 DNA reads as TGTGCCACCAGTGATTTGGGGCCAAATCAGCCCCAGCATTTT.

This clone was observed a few times. The J gene is TRBJ2-5, the V gene TRBV5-1; 8 bases match TRBD2. Trimming removed 4 bases from V and 3 bases from J; junction bases left unmatched: 8. Germline V gene lookup returns CDR1 SGHRS and CDR2 YFSETQ. This CDR3 spans 15 amino acids. The CDR3 region has the DNA TGCGCCAGCAGCCCGCATAGCGGGGAAAAAGAGACCCAGTACTTC. Protein: CASSPHSGEKETQYF.

This clone was counted only a few times. V usage is TRBV6-5 and J usage is TRBJ1-5, with D possibly being TRBD1 (6 bases). Trimming left V 8 bases short and J 3 bases short, with 11 bases between. The CDR3 spans 13 residues. The germline CDR1 and CDR2 sequences are MNHEY and SVGAGI. The CDR3 DNA reads TGTGCCAGCCGCTGGGACACCAATCAGCCCCAGCATTTT. Its translation is CASRWDTNQPQHF.

The chain recombines TRBV5-1 with TRBJ2-3, with 8 positions matching TRBD2. The CDR3 is 18 residues long. The germline gives CDR1 SGHRS, CDR2 YFSETQ. Trimming removed 0 bases from V and 4 bases from J; junction bases left unmatched: 13. The chain's CDR3 is CASSLGIPPGLVADTQYF. The DNA for the CDR3 is TGCGCCAGCAGCTTGGGAATCCCCCCGGGACTAGTGGCAGATACGCAGTATTTT.

This chain links TRBV18 with TRBJ1-4; D perhaps matches TRBD1 (6 bases). The length of the CDR3 is 14 residues. Germline assignment: CDR1 KGHSH and CDR2 LQKENI. The V gene lost 5 bases and the J gene lost 6 bases, with 13 bases spanning the gap. This CDR3 reads CASSSGVGYEKLFF. The CDR3 nucleotides are TGTGCCAGCTCATCAGGGGTGGGATATGAAAAACTGTTTTTT.

The V call is TRBV10-3, the J call TRBJ1-2, with TRBD1 identical over 11 bases. The CDR3 totals 17 residues. The ends lost 0 bases at V and 0 bases at J; junction bases unmatched: 3. Germline V CDR1 and CDR2: ENHRY, SYGVKD. The CDR3 DNA follows: TGTGCCATCAGTGAGTCGATGGGACAGGGGGCTAACTATGGCTACACCTTC. This sequence encodes CAISESMGQGANYGYTF.

The chain uses TRBV9 and TRBJ2-7, with 8 positions matching TRBD1. In germline, CDR1 is SGDLS, CDR2 YYNGEE. CDR3 length: 15 amino acids. Trimming at V came to 0 bases and at J to 2 bases, leaving 4 bases not matched to a gene. DNA of the CDR3: TGTGCCAGCAGCGTAGGACAGGGGAATGCCTACGAGCAGTACTTC. This sequence encodes CASSVGQGNAYEQYF.

The chain joins TRBV3-1 (or the pseudogene TRBV3-2) to TRBJ1-6; TRBD1 agrees at 8 bases. CDR1 is LGHDT and CDR2 is YNNKEL in the germline V gene (reference sequence). The CDR3 is 17 amino acids. V shed 5 bases, J shed 0 bases, and the junction held 6 bases outside the gene matches. CDR3 sequence (DNA): TGTGCCAGCAGCTCACGGACAGGGCGCTCCTATAATTCACCCCTCCACTTT. This encodes CASSSRTGRSYNSPLHF.

The rearrangement links TRBV5-5 to TRBJ1-1; D remains ambiguous. Germline V lookup: CDR1 SGHKS, CDR2 YYEKEE (reference sequence). Trimming took 2 bases from V and 7 from J, leaving 15 bases between them. The CDR3 loop spans 14 amino acids. The CDR3 here is CASSFAAGEHEAFF. The CDR3 nucleotides read TGTGCCAGCAGCTTTGCCGCCGGAGAACATGAAGCTTTCTTT.

The chain has TRBV14 and TRBJ1-4; D gene ambiguous. Germline lookup yields CDR1 SGHDN and CDR2 FVKESK. With 6 bases removed from V and 5 bases from J, the gap between germline ends came to 16 bases. This CDR3 region has 15 residues. The CDR3 region has the DNA TGTGCCAGCAGTTTGTACGCTATACCCAATGAAAAACTGTTTTTT. This gives the protein CASSLYAIPNEKLFF.

The V gene is TRBV3-1 (or the pseudogene TRBV3-2), the J gene TRBJ2-7; no clear D gene. V gave up 2 bases and J gave up 0 bases, with 20 bases separating them. CDR1 is LGHDT and CDR2 is YNNKEL in the germline V gene (reference sequence). The CDR3 sequence is 18 residues long. The CDR3 nucleotides are TGTGCCAGCAGCCAAAACCCCTTTATCACAGTGAGCTCCTACGAGCAGTACTTC. Translated, it gives CASSQNPFITVSSYEQYF.

The rearrangement links TRBV28 to TRBJ1-6, with 8 bases matching TRBD1. V shed 6 bases and J 6 bases; nucleotides not matched to a gene: 7. Germline CDR1 MDHEN, CDR2 SYDVKM. The CDR3 runs to 15 residues. The CDR3 bases are TGTGCCAGCAGGATGAACGACAGGGGTAATTCACCCCTCCACTTT. This sequence encodes CASRMNDRGNSPLHF.